This TCR beta chain came from a study of cytotoxic CD8 clonotypes in ibrutinib-treated CLL. For the study at large: Within the patient group, roughly 11 were relapsed/refractory and roughly 14 treatment-naive, and around 18 were IGHV unmutated. It was after a median approximately twelve months of treatment, range 6 to 36, that response samples were taken.

TCR beta library input comprised about 1.9 micrograms of genomic DNA from cryopreserved PBMCs. The CDR3 extends over 13 amino acids. The ends were cut back, 3 bases at V and 7 bases at J, with 13 bases in the middle. CDR1 and CDR2 (germline): MNHNS, SASEGT. Study-wide points: Contraction or stability on treatment was seen for public clonotypes, which were uncommon.

This clone was picked up a small number of times. Its antigen is as yet unknown. Sequencing was performed with immunoSEQ multiplex PCR; in TCRdb, only in-frame clones are kept and a portion is missing. Here the sample spans roughly 180,000 clones, roughly four fifths being singletons. The clonotype was recovered from a human donor with chronic lymphocytic leukemia. This chain uses TRBV6-1 with TRBJ2-7; D possibly matches TRBD1 or TRBD2 (5 bases each). The sample was PBMCs, taken after 24 months of ibrutinib treatment. The CDR3 sequence: CASSDPGSWEQYF. CDR3 coding DNA: TGTGCCAGCAGTGATCCAGGGAGTTGGGAGCAGTACTTC.